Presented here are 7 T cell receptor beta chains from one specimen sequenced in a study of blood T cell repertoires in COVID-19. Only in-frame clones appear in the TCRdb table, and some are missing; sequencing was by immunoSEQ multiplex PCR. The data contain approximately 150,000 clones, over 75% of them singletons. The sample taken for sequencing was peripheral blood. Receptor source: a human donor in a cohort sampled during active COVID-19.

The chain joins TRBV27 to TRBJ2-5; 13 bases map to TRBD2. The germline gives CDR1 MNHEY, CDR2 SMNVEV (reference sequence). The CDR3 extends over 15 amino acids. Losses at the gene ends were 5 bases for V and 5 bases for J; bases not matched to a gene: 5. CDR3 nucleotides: TGTGCCAGCAGTCCCCTACTAGCGGGAGGGGAGACCCAGTACTTC. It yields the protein CASSPLLAGGETQYF.

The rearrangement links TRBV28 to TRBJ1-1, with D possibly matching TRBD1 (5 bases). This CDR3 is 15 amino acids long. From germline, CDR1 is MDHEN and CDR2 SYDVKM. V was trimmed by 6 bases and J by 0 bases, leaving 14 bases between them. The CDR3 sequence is CASSFPGYMNTEAFF. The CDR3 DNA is TGTGCCAGCAGCTTCCCAGGGTACATGAACACTGAAGCTTTCTTT.

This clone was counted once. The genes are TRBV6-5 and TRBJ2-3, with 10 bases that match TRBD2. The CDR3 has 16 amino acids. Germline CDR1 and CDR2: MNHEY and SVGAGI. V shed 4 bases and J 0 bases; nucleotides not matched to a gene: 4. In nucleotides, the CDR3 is TGTGCCAGCAGTTCACTAGCGGGGACTAGCACAGATACGCAGTATTTT. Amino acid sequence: CASSSLAGTSTDTQYF.

The CDR3: CASSENDDRVAFF. The DNA for the CDR3 is TGTGCCAGCAGTGAAAATGACGACAGGGTGGCTTTCTTT. The V call is TRBV6-1, the J call TRBJ1-1; TRBD1 matches 7 bases. The CDR3 has 13 amino acids. The V segment lost 2 bases and the J segment 11 bases; nucleotides outside the gene matches: 8. CDR1 and CDR2 from the germline V gene are MNHNS and SASEGT.

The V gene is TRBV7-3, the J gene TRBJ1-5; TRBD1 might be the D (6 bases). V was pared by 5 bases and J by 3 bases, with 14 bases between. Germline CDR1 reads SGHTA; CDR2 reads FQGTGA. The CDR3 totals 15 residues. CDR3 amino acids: CASSPRAGANQPQHF. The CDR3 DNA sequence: TGTGCCAGCAGCCCTAGGGCAGGGGCCAATCAGCCCCAGCATTTT.

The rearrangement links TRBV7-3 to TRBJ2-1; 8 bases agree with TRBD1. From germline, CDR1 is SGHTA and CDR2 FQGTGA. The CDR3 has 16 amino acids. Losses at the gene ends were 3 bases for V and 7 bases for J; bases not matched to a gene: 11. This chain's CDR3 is CASSLTGATLRNEQFF. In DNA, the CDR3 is TGTGCCAGCAGCTTGACAGGGGCGACCCTTCGAAATGAGCAGTTCTTC.

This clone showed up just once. The CDR3 DNA sequence: TGTGCCATCAGTGAGGTTACTAGCGGGAGGAATACGCAGTATTTT. The encoded protein is CAISEVTSGRNTQYF. This chain connects TRBV10-3 to TRBJ2-3; 12 positions match TRBD2. The CDR3 extends over 15 amino acids. The germline gives CDR1 ENHRY, CDR2 SYGVKD. Unmatched junction bases numbered 4, after V lost 2 bases and J lost 7 bases.